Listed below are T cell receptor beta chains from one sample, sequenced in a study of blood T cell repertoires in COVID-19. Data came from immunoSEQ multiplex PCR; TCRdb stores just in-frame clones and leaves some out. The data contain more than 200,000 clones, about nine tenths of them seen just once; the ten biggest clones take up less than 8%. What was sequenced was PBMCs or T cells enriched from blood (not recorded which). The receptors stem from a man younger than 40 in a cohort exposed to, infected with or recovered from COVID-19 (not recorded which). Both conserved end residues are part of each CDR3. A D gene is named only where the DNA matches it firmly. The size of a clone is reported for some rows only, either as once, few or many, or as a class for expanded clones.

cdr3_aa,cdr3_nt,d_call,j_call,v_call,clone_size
CASSQDWSSPLHF,TGTGCCAGCAGCCAAGACTGGAGTTCACCCCTCCACTTT,NA,TRBJ1-6,TRBV4-2,few
CASSHFRGGSNQPQHF,TGTGCCAGCAGTCACTTCAGGGGAGGGAGCAATCAGCCCCAGCATTTT,NA,TRBJ1-5,TRBV27,NA
CASSLSDSRAGELFF,TGTGCCAGCAGTTTATCTGACAGCAGAGCCGGGGAGCTGTTTTTT,NA,TRBJ2-2,TRBV27,NA
CASSPRTSGGDTQYF,TGCGCCAGCAGCCCCAGAACTAGCGGCGGAGATACGCAGTATTTT,TRBD2,TRBJ2-3,TRBV5-1,NA
CATSVRTGELFF,TGTGCCACCAGTGTACGGACCGGGGAGCTGTTTTTT,NA,TRBJ2-2,TRBV24-1,NA
CASSSDNGGQPQHF,TGTGCCAGCAGTTCAGACAACGGGGGTCAGCCCCAGCATTTT,NA,TRBJ1-5,TRBV6-2/TRBV6-3,NA
CASSQTLGTGAFF,TGCGCCAGCAGCCAAACACTGGGAACAGGAGCTTTCTTT,NA,TRBJ1-1,TRBV4-1,NA
CASSPNRRLNTEAFF,TGTGCCAGCTCACCAAACAGGCGATTGAACACTGAAGCTTTCTTT,NA,TRBJ1-1,TRBV18,NA
CATSDPDTFNVLTF,TGTGCCACCAGTGACCCGGACACGTTCAACGTCCTGACTTTC,NA,TRBJ2-6,TRBV24-1,NA
CASLDRGLSTIYF,TGTGCCAGCCTCGACAGGGGGCTGAGCACCATATATTTT,TRBD1,TRBJ1-3,TRBV28,NA
CASSWGTGAHEQYF,TGTGCCAGCAGTTGGGGGACAGGGGCGCACGAGCAGTACTTC,TRBD1,TRBJ2-7,TRBV27,NA
CATGEGEQYF,TGTGCCACCGGAGAGGGCGAGCAGTACTTC,NA,TRBJ2-7,TRBV12-3/TRBV12-4,NA
CASSLIVTGEAFF,TGTGCCAGCAGCTTAATTGTGACAGGTGAAGCTTTCTTT,NA,TRBJ1-1,TRBV7-3,NA
CASRLRGRAGPRNYGYTF,TGTGCCAGCAGGTTAAGGGGCCGGGCAGGTCCCCGTAACTATGGCTACACCTTC,NA,TRBJ1-2,TRBV28,NA
CASSVVLGTGMNTEAFF,TGTGCCAGTAGCGTAGTATTAGGGACAGGAATGAACACTGAAGCTTTCTTT,TRBD1,TRBJ1-1,TRBV19,NA
CASSPFGEGANYGYTF,TGTGCCAGCAGCCCCTTCGGGGAGGGGGCTAACTATGGCTACACCTTC,NA,TRBJ1-2,TRBV5-5,NA